Each of the 21 T cell receptor beta chains below was sequenced from the same sample in a study of cytomegalovirus exposure and HLA in healthy donors. In the PCR, 60 Vbeta and 13 Jbeta primers were used. The method was immunoSEQ multiplex PCR; TCRdb's version includes in-frame clones alone and lacks a portion of them. The data show 100,000 or so clones, 60% to 85% seen once. Material: PBMCs. The receptor set was obtained from a middle-aged man in good health and CMV-seronegative.

Here the CDR3 DNA reads TGTGCCAGCAGTGTCGGGACTTTTAAAAGCTCCTACAATGAGCAGTTCTTC. It translates to CASSVGTFKSSYNEQFF. The J gene is TRBJ2-1, the V gene TRBV28, with D possibly matching TRBD2 (6 bases). CDR3 length: 17 residues. Germline V gene sequence: CDR1 MDHEN, CDR2 SYDVKM. With 5 bases removed from V and 0 bases from J, the gap between germline ends came to 17 bases.

The J gene is TRBJ2-5, the V gene TRBV6-6, with D maybe TRBD2 (6 bases). CDR3 length: 13 amino acids. From germline, CDR1 is MNHNY and CDR2 SVGAGI (reference sequence). V gave up 5 bases and J gave up 4 bases, with 11 bases separating them. The DNA of the CDR3 is TGTGCCAGCAGTATGGAGGGCCGAGAGACCCAGTACTTC. Encoded protein: CASSMEGRETQYF.

This clone occurred once. The chain employs TRBV19 and TRBJ2-4; perhaps TRBD2 as D (6 bases). V was shortened by 5 bases and J by 6 bases, with 17 bases between the two germline ends. Germline assignment: CDR1 LNHDA and CDR2 SQIVND (reference sequence). The CDR3 covers 15 residues. Written as DNA, the CDR3 is TGTGCCAGTAGTCCGGCAGGGACTGTCTTAAACATTCAGTACTTC. Its protein product is CASSPAGTVLNIQYF.

This sequence joins TRBV6-6 and TRBJ1-5, with 9 nucleotides matching TRBD1. The CDR3 covers 14 residues. V lost 2 bases to trimming and J lost 4 bases; unmatched junction nucleotides: 0. Germline V gene sequence: CDR1 MNHNY, CDR2 SVGAGI (reference sequence). This chain's CDR3 is CASSYGTGNQPQHF. The CDR3 coding sequence is TGTGCCAGCAGTTACGGGACAGGGAATCAGCCCCAGCATTTT.

The rearrangement links TRBV6-5 to TRBJ1-6, with 7 bases that match TRBD1. Germline CDR1 MNHEY, CDR2 SVGAGI. This CDR3 has 15 residues. The junction had 8 bases not matched to a gene; V was cut back by 7 bases and J by 5 bases. CDR3 amino acids: CASTPRDRDNSPLHF. The DNA for the CDR3 is TGTGCCAGCACCCCACGGGACAGAGATAATTCACCCCTCCACTTT.

The genes are TRBV7-9 and TRBJ1-4; D is unclear. The V gene lost 5 bases and the J gene lost 8 bases, with 21 bases spanning the gap. This CDR3 region has 16 residues. Germline assignment: CDR1 SEHNR and CDR2 FQNEAQ (reference sequence). The CDR3 reads CASSETPSAVREKLFF. The DNA of the CDR3 is TGTGCCAGCAGCGAAACCCCCAGTGCGGTGCGCGAAAAACTGTTTTTT.

The rearrangement joins TRBV4-2 to TRBJ1-5; 12 bases line up with TRBD1. The CDR3 extends over 15 amino acids. Trimming cost V 0 bases and J 6 bases; bases outside gene matches: 0. Germline CDR1 reads LGHNA; CDR2 reads YNFKEQ. The CDR3 loop is CASSQEGQGAQPQHF. The CDR3 DNA is TGTGCCAGCAGCCAAGAGGGACAGGGGGCTCAGCCCCAGCATTTT.

This clone showed up just a few times. V is TRBV25-1 and J is TRBJ2-6; TRBD2 might be the D (6 bases). CDR1 is MGHDK and CDR2 is SYGVNS in the germline V gene. Trimming left V 8 bases short and J 3 bases short, with 14 bases between. CDR3 size: 15 residues. This CDR3 is CASSLLGGGANVLTF. In DNA, the CDR3 is TGTGCCAGCTCACTATTGGGGGGTGGGGCCAACGTCCTGACTTTC.

The chain couples TRBV6-5 to TRBJ1-2; 8 bases are shared with TRBD1. The CDR3 covers 14 residues. The V segment lost 5 bases and the J segment 0 bases; nucleotides outside the gene matches: 2. The germline V gene encodes CDR1 MNHEY and CDR2 SVGAGI. CDR3 nucleotide sequence: TGTGCCAGCAGTACAGGGGGAGCTAACTATGGCTACACCTTC. Translation gives CASSTGGANYGYTF.

The chain is built from TRBV5-4 and TRBJ2-3; maybe TRBD2 (5 bases). Germline V gives CDR1 SGHNT, CDR2 YYREEE (reference sequence). V was shortened by 0 bases and J by 6 bases, with 14 bases between the two germline ends. This CDR3 spans 15 amino acids. CDR3 DNA: TGTGCCAGCAGCTTGGGTCCGGGGTCTACGGATACGCAGTATTTT. It codes for CASSLGPGSTDTQYF.

The chain couples TRBV13 to TRBJ2-3; 10 nucleotides line up with TRBD2. CDR1 and CDR2 (germline): PRHDT, FYEKMQ (reference sequence). V dropped 7 bases and J dropped 1; count of bases not matched to a gene: 14. The CDR3 sequence is 18 residues long. The CDR3 DNA sequence: TGTGCCAGCACCCGTAGTCTAGCGGGAGTTTCGGGCACAGATACGCAGTATTTT. Translated: CASTRSLAGVSGTDTQYF. Supplemented by reference TRBV13 and TRBJ2-3, the full variable domain reads AAGVIQSPRHLIKEKRETATLKCYPIPRHDTVYWYQQGPGQDPQFLISFYEKMQSDKGSIPDRFSAQQFSDYHSELNMSSLELGDSALYFCASTRSLAGVSGTDTQYFGPGTRLTVL.

The chain has TRBV7-9 and TRBJ2-3; TRBD1 matches 10 bases. Germline V gene data show CDR1 as SEHNR and CDR2 as FQNEAQ (reference sequence). The CDR3 totals 15 residues. V lost 6 bases, J lost 5 bases, and 8 bases stayed unmatched. CDR3 loop: CASSVPGQGLDTQYF. In nucleotides, the CDR3 is TGTGCCAGCAGTGTCCCGGGACAGGGGTTAGATACGCAGTATTTT.

The sample holds one count of this clone. This chain links TRBV28 with TRBJ1-5; D not resolved. This CDR3 has 14 amino acids. Trimming removed 5 bases from V and 0 bases from J, with 8 bases in between. The V gene's germline CDR1 is MDHEN and CDR2 SYDVKM. The CDR3 reads CASSPLHSNQPQHF. The CDR3, as DNA: TGTGCCAGCAGTCCACTCCATAGCAATCAGCCCCAGCATTTT.

V and J are TRBV7-6 and TRBJ2-5; TRBD2 matches at 10 bases. The CDR3 covers 16 residues. The germline gives CDR1 SGHVS, CDR2 FNYEAQ. V shed 5 bases and J 2 bases; nucleotides not matched to a gene: 8. CDR3 amino acids: CASSPHVTSGQETQYF. The DNA for the CDR3 is TGTGCCAGCAGCCCCCACGTGACTAGCGGGCAAGAGACCCAGTACTTC.

This clone appeared a few times. This CDR3 is CASSFFASGRALSQYF. In DNA form, the CDR3 reads TGTGCCAGCAGTTTTTTCGCTAGCGGGAGGGCCCTATCGCAGTACTTC. The chain combines TRBV28 with TRBJ2-7; 12 nucleotides match TRBD2. V gave up 3 bases and J gave up 9 bases; unmatched junction bases: 12. The CDR3 has 16 residues. Germline CDR1 reads MDHEN; CDR2 reads SYDVKM.

The V gene is TRBV6-5, the J gene TRBJ1-5; possible D gene TRBD1, 6 bases. This CDR3 has 14 residues. V was cut by 6 bases and J by 3 bases, with 12 bases left in between. CDR1 and CDR2 from the germline V gene are MNHEY and SVGAGI. Here the CDR3 reads CASSPGQSNQPQHF. The CDR3 DNA follows: TGTGCCAGCAGCCCAGGACAGTCCAATCAGCCCCAGCATTTT.

The chain has TRBV5-4 and TRBJ1-5; 7 nucleotides match TRBD1. The CDR3 is 18 residues long. The germline V gene has CDR1 SGHNT and CDR2 YYREEE (reference sequence). J lost 0 bases, V lost 4 bases, and 13 bases had no gene match. The CDR3 region is CASSPLVQGEDSNQPQHF. DNA for the CDR3: TGTGCCAGCAGCCCCTTAGTTCAGGGGGAGGATAGCAATCAGCCCCAGCATTTT.

The CDR3 DNA reads as TGCAGCGTTAAGGGACAGAGGACCGGGGAGCTGTTTTTT. Protein: CSVKGQRTGELFF. V is TRBV29-1 and J is TRBJ2-2; 7 bases agree with TRBD1. This CDR3 has 13 amino acids. V shed 5 bases and J 5 bases; nucleotides not matched to a gene: 5. Per germline, CDR1 SQVTM and CDR2 ANQGSEA.

This clone was counted between two and nine times. In the same sample, other DNA sequences code for this CDR3. The CDR3 DNA is TGTGCCAGCAGTGTCCAGGGGTATGCTGAAGCTTTCTTT. This sequence encodes CASSVQGYAEAFF. The chain links TRBV6-5 to TRBJ1-1; tentatively, D is TRBD1 (6 bases). Germline V lookup: CDR1 MNHEY, CDR2 SVGAGI. Trimming shortened V by 5 bases and J by 6 bases, and 13 bases separated the two germline ends. There are 13 residues in the CDR3.

This clone was found once. The sample contains more than one DNA sequence encoding this CDR3. This sequence joins TRBV12-5 and TRBJ2-7, with TRBD1 identical over 11 bases. The germline V gene encodes CDR1 LGHNT and CDR2 FRNRAP. There are 11 residues in the CDR3. The CDR3 spells CATGTGGEQYF. CDR3 coding DNA: TGTGCGACCGGGACAGGGGGCGAGCAGTACTTC.

This chain uses TRBV6-5 with TRBJ1-2, with D maybe TRBD1 (6 bases). This CDR3 region has 15 residues. Trimming took 6 bases from V and 4 from J, leaving 18 bases between them. Germline CDR1 is MNHEY and CDR2 is SVGAGI. CDR3 loop: CASRKGQLATYGYTF. For the CDR3, the DNA is TGTGCCAGCAGAAAAGGACAGCTCGCTACCTATGGCTACACCTTC.